A single sample gave rise to the 8 T cell receptor beta chains below, sequenced in a study of CD8+ T cells in alopecia areata. The treatment: oral pan-JAK inhibitor, 5-10 mg twice daily. Sequencing relied on a cDNA template that was reverse transcribed from extracted RNA. The protocol was immunoSEQ multiplex PCR, while the TCRdb copy is restricted to in-frame clones and leaves out a portion. The repertoire holds around 120,000 clones, with 61% as singletons. This material consisted of CD4+ T cells sorted from blood, taken at week 4, from a patient treated with tofacitinib. The receptors derive from a human donor with alopecia areata.

The genes are TRBV14 and TRBJ1-5; D not certain. Germline V gene data show CDR1 as SGHDN and CDR2 as FVKESK. V was clipped by 0 bases and J by 2 bases, with 8 bases between them. CDR3 length: 15 residues. The CDR3 spells CASSQDYGCNQPQHF. The CDR3 DNA sequence: TGTGCCAGCAGCCAAGATTATGGCTGCAATCAGCCCCAGCATTTT.

The chain recombines TRBV4-2 with TRBJ2-7; D perhaps matches TRBD1 (5 bases). This CDR3 is built from 16 residues. Germline V gene sequence: CDR1 LGHNA, CDR2 YNFKEQ. The V end was cut by 4 bases, the J end by 6 bases, with 22 bases between. The CDR3 DNA sequence: TGTGCCAGCAGCCCCTCGGAATGGCAGGGAAGGGGCGAGCAGTACTTC. Amino acid sequence: CASSPSEWQGRGEQYF.

This chain connects TRBV30 to TRBJ1-1; 7 nucleotides match TRBD1. Germline loops: CDR1 GTSNPN, CDR2 SVGIG (reference sequence). This CDR3 comprises 13 residues. Trimming at V came to 3 bases and at J to 4 bases, leaving 5 bases not matched to a gene. The CDR3 sequence is CAWRPQGVTEAFF. CDR3 DNA: TGTGCCTGGAGACCCCAGGGGGTCACTGAAGCTTTCTTT.

The chain has TRBV29-1 and TRBJ2-1, with 8 bases fitting TRBD2. The J segment lost 6 bases and the V segment lost 7 bases, leaving 8 bases of the junction unmatched. Germline loops: CDR1 SQVTM, CDR2 ANQGSEA. This CDR3 has 13 residues. The DNA of the CDR3 is TGCAGCGGGAAACGGCTAGCGGGCAATGAGCAGTTCTTC. Protein product: CSGKRLAGNEQFF.

This clone has just a few counts. The chain joins TRBV5-1 to TRBJ2-2; D might be TRBD2 (6 bases). The CDR3 totals 15 residues. Germline lookup yields CDR1 SGHRS and CDR2 YFSETQ. Trimming removed 3 bases at V and 2 bases at J, with 11 bases between. CDR3 sequence: CASSSGTHNTGELFF. CDR3 coding DNA: TGCGCCAGCAGCTCCGGGACTCATAACACCGGGGAGCTGTTTTTT.

The rearrangement links TRBV14 to TRBJ2-7, with TRBD2 matching over 9 bases. The V and J ends lost 0 bases and 4 bases, in that order; junction bases with no gene match: 4. The CDR3 is 15 residues long. From germline, CDR1 is SGHDN and CDR2 FVKESK. CDR3 protein: CASSQEAGGPYEQYF. The CDR3 DNA reads TGTGCCAGCAGCCAAGAAGCGGGAGGACCTTACGAGCAGTACTTC.

V is TRBV7-3 and J is TRBJ1-1, with a tentative D call TRBD1 (6 bases). In germline, CDR1 is SGHTA, CDR2 FQGTGA. The CDR3 is made up of 14 amino acids. Trimming stripped 2 bases from V and 3 bases from J, with 10 bases between. CDR3 DNA sequence: TGTGCCAGCAGCTTACAGGGGAGAGACACTGAAGCTTTCTTT. Residues: CASSLQGRDTEAFF.

The V and J genes are TRBV29-1 and TRBJ2-7; tentative D call: TRBD1 (6 bases). Trimming cost V 1 base and J 5 bases, with 12 bases left between them. The CDR3 has 13 amino acids. Germline V gene sequence: CDR1 SQVTM, CDR2 ANQGSEA. The CDR3 spells CSVEGGPRDEQYF. The CDR3 DNA follows: TGCAGCGTTGAAGGGGGGCCTCGAGACGAGCAGTACTTC.